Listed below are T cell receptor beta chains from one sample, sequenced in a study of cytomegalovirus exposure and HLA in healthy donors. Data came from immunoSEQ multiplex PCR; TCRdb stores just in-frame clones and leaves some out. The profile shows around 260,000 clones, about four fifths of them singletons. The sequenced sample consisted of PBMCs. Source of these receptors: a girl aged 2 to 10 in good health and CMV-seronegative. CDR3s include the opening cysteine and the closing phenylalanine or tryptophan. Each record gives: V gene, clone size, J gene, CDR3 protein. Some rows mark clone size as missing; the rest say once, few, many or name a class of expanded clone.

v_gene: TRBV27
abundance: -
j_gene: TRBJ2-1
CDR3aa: CASSGLAGGFEQFF

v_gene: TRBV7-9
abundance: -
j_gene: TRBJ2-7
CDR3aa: CASSWEGVSEQYF

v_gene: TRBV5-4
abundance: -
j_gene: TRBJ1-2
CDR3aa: CASSLEWDSHGYTF

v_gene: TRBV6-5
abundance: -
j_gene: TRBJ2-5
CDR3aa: CASSWRGGAGETQYF

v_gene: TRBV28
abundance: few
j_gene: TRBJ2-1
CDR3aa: CASDTNSGNPNYNEQFF

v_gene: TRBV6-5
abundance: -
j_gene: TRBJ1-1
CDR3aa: CASRKQLNTEAFF

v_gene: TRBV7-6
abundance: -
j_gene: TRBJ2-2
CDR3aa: CASSFLPSNPADPNTGELFF

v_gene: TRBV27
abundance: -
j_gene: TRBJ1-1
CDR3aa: CASSLAGGVNTEAFF

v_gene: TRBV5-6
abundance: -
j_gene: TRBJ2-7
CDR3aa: CASSLAEDRDNEQYF

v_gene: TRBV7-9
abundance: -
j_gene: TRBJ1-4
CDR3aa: CSSSLTQGANEKLFF

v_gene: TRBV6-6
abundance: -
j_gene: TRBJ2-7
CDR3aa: CASSYRGSNYEQYF

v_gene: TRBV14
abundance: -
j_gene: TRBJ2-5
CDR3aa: CASSQVAGQGGTQYF

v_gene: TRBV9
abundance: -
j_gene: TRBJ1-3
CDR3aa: CASSQGLLSGNTIYF

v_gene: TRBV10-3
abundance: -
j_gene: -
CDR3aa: CAISEPPTGGYEQYF

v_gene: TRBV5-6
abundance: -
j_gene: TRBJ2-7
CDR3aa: CASSLTLLMTGFQTYEQYF

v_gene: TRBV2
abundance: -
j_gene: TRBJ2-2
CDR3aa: CASSEFGLNTGELFF

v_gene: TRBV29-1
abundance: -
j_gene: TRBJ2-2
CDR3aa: CSVEDPGTGTGELFF

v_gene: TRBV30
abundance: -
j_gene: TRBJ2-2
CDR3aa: CAWSSGRPGELFF

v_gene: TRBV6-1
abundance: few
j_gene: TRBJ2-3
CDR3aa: CASSRRGPTDTQYF

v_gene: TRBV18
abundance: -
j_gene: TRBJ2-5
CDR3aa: CASSGRLEETQYF

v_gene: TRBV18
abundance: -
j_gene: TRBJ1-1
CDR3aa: CASSPLGAGDTEAFF

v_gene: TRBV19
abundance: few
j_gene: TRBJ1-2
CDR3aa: CASSMGTGIGYTF